This T cell receptor (beta chain) was identified in a study of shared clonotypes between healthy human individuals. Using immunoSEQ multiplex PCR, the repertoire was profiled, and TCRdb retains in-frame clones only, with some absent. The table records 2 million to 3 million clones, 93% of them present only once. Those who donated, Caucasian adults without exception, all lived in Nashville, Tennessee. A CD45RA+ naive subset and a CD45RA-negative memory subset were split from CD4+ cells. V was trimmed by 5 bases and J by 6 bases, leaving 19 bases between them. The CDR3 has 15 residues. Germline loops: CDR1 SEHNR, CDR2 FQNEAQ (reference sequence).

The V call is TRBV7-9, the J call TRBJ1-2; D is undetermined. Input material: naive CD4+ T cells from PBMCs. Specified subset: CD45RA+ positively selected. The receptor comes from a man aged 18-30 years in good health. Some clones in this sample may be carry-over from other donors' samples. The CDR3 reads CASSQFRVEMDGYTF. The CDR3 DNA sequence: TGTGCCAGCAGCCAGTTCCGGGTGGAAATGGATGGCTACACCTTC.